The 21 T cell receptor beta chains below were found in one sample sequenced in a study of radiotherapy plus CTLA-4 blockade in lung cancer. Sequencing was performed with immunoSEQ multiplex PCR; in TCRdb, only in-frame clones are kept and a portion is missing. Of about 90,000 clones in the sample, 72% were seen once. The sample in question was peripheral blood, obtained from a patient treated with radiotherapy plus ipilimumab. The receptor source for this set is a human donor with non-small cell lung cancer that progressed on radiotherapy plus ipilimumab.

The rearrangement joins TRBV19 to TRBJ2-1; 9 bases map to TRBD1. Trimming cost V 6 bases and J 5 bases; bases outside gene matches: 8. This CDR3 spans 15 amino acids. Germline V gene lookup returns CDR1 LNHDA and CDR2 SQIVND (reference sequence). DNA for the CDR3: TGTGCCAGTAGGGCGGGACAGGGATTCCACAATGAGCAGTTCTTC. Translating gives CASRAGQGFHNEQFF.

This clone came up a few times. The rearrangement joins TRBV28 to TRBJ2-1; 10 positions match TRBD2. CDR1 MDHEN and CDR2 SYDVKM come from the germline V gene. The CDR3 consists of 14 residues. V gave up 6 bases and J gave up 7 bases; unmatched junction bases: 6. CDR3 nucleotide sequence: TGTGCCAGCAGGGATCCTAGCGGGAGAAATGAGCAGTTCTTC. It yields the protein CASRDPSGRNEQFF.

This chain links TRBV18 with TRBJ1-1; D not resolved. Germline values: CDR1 KGHSH, CDR2 LQKENI. This CDR3 comprises 13 residues. Trimming shortened V by 4 bases and J by 3 bases, and 9 bases separated the two germline ends. The CDR3, as DNA: TGTGCCAGCTCACAGGGTCTAGACACTGAAGCTTTCTTT. This codes for CASSQGLDTEAFF. The full variable domain, rest sourced from reference TRBV18 and TRBJ1-1, is NAGVMQNPRHLVRRRGQEARLRCSPMKGHSHVYWYRQLPEEGLKFMVYLQKENIIDESGMPKERFSAEFPKEGPSILRIQQVVRGDSAAYFCASSQGLDTEAFFGQGTRLTVV.

The rearrangement links TRBV30 to TRBJ1-2; D is uncertain. CDR1 and CDR2 (germline): GTSNPN, SVGIG (reference sequence). Trimming took 3 bases from V and 5 from J, leaving 7 bases between them. The CDR3 contains 11 residues. CDR3: CAWRADYGYTF. The CDR3 DNA reads TGTGCCTGGAGGGCGGATTATGGCTACACCTTC.

V is TRBV6-1 and J is TRBJ1-2; 8 bases fit TRBD1. Germline V gives CDR1 MNHNS, CDR2 SASEGT. The CDR3 is 15 amino acids. V shed 1 base and J 2 bases; nucleotides not matched to a gene: 3. The CDR3 loop is CASSEDGDRNYGYTF. The CDR3 DNA is TGTGCCAGCAGTGAAGATGGGGACAGGAACTATGGCTACACCTTC.

V and J are TRBV5-1 and TRBJ2-5, with TRBD2 matching over 13 bases. V lost 3 bases to trimming and J lost 0 bases; unmatched junction nucleotides: 2. Germline assignment: CDR1 SGHRS and CDR2 YFSETQ. The CDR3 contains 16 residues. The CDR3 sequence is CASSSGTSGNQETQYF. The CDR3 bases are TGCGCCAGCAGCTCCGGGACTAGCGGGAACCAAGAGACCCAGTACTTC.

This chain uses TRBV14 with TRBJ2-1; D tentatively reads TRBD1 or TRBD2 (5 bases each). Trimming cost V 5 bases and J 8 bases, with 19 bases left between them. The CDR3 has 15 amino acids. Germline V gives CDR1 SGHDN, CDR2 FVKESK. The CDR3 DNA is TGTGCCAGCAGCGCCGGGACCAACTACATCTATGAGCAGTTCTTC. It translates to CASSAGTNYIYEQFF.

The chain has TRBV28 and TRBJ1-1, with 10 bases identical to TRBD1. The CDR3 length is 15 residues. CDR1 is MDHEN and CDR2 is SYDVKM in the germline V gene. The ends lost 5 bases at V and 5 bases at J; junction bases unmatched: 8. The CDR3 loop reads CASSTQTGGYTEAFF. The CDR3 DNA follows: TGTGCCAGCAGTACTCAGACAGGGGGCTATACTGAAGCTTTCTTT.

This chain joins TRBV15 and TRBJ2-2; 11 bases are a match to TRBD2. V dropped 0 bases and J dropped 5; count of bases not matched to a gene: 5. This CDR3 spans 17 amino acids. The germline CDR1 and CDR2 sequences are LNHNV and YYDKDF (reference sequence). CDR3: CATSRDRLAGGTGELFF. DNA for the CDR3: TGTGCCACCAGCAGAGATAGGCTAGCGGGAGGAACCGGGGAGCTGTTTTTT.

The chain links TRBV5-1 to TRBJ2-2; 8 bases align to TRBD1. Per the germline V gene, CDR1 is SGHRS and CDR2 is YFSETQ. The CDR3 totals 17 residues. The ends lost 2 bases at V and 4 bases at J; junction bases unmatched: 10. This chain's CDR3 is CASSFTPRTGSTGELFF. The CDR3 nucleotides read TGCGCCAGCAGCTTTACCCCCCGGACAGGGTCCACCGGGGAGCTGTTTTTT.

The rearrangement joins TRBV7-2 to TRBJ1-5; D perhaps matches TRBD1 (6 bases). The ends were cut back, 5 bases at V and 5 bases at J, with 13 bases in the middle. This CDR3 spans 14 amino acids. CDR1 SGHTA and CDR2 FQGNSA come from the germline V gene. CDR3 sequence: CASSAGAMDQPQHF. CDR3 nucleotides: TGTGCCAGCAGCGCGGGGGCTATGGATCAGCCCCAGCATTTT.

The chain joins TRBV4-1 to TRBJ2-4; TRBD1 is a possible D gene (6 bases). Trimming stripped 0 bases from V and 1 base from J, with 13 bases between. Germline V gene lookup returns CDR1 MGHRA and CDR2 YSYEKL. There are 17 residues in the CDR3. CDR3 sequence (DNA): TGCGCCAGCAGCCAAGATGATGCAGGGGTCGCCAAAAACATTCAGTACTTC. It codes for CASSQDDAGVAKNIQYF.

V is TRBV7-3 and J is TRBJ2-3; D not certain. The CDR3 is 15 amino acids. CDR1 is SGHTA, CDR2 FQGTGA, per germline. V was cut by 1 base and J by 2 bases, with 10 bases left in between. For the CDR3, the DNA is TGTGCCAGCAGCTTAAATGGTTGGATCACAGATACGCAGTATTTT. This sequence encodes CASSLNGWITDTQYF.

The rearrangement uses TRBV11-2 and TRBJ2-5; D might be TRBD1 (5 bases). CDR3 length: 16 residues. Per the germline V gene, CDR1 is SGHAT and CDR2 is FQNNGV. Trimming pared 5 bases from V and 7 bases from J, leaving 23 bases between. The CDR3 DNA sequence: TGTGCCAGCAGCCCCCTTAGGGGCAGGGAACGTTTGACCCAGTACTTC. This gives the protein CASSPLRGRERLTQYF.

The chain carries TRBV10-3 and TRBJ2-7, with 7 bases identical to TRBD1. V lost 0 bases to trimming and J lost 7 bases; unmatched junction nucleotides: 12. Germline loops: CDR1 ENHRY, CDR2 SYGVKD. The CDR3 has 16 amino acids. The DNA of the CDR3 is TGTGCCATCAGTGAGTCAGGGGGCCCGCCGGCTCGAGAGCAGTACTTC. The encoded protein is CAISESGGPPAREQYF.

The V gene is TRBV30, the J gene TRBJ2-5, with D possibly called TRBD1 or TRBD2 (6 bases each). Trimming removed 6 bases from V and 6 bases from J, with 20 bases in between. There are 14 residues in the CDR3. Germline values: CDR1 GTSNPN, CDR2 SVGIG (reference sequence). DNA of the CDR3: TGTGCCTGCCCCGCAGATGGGGGGCTCAAGACCCAGTACTTC. Protein sequence: CACPADGGLKTQYF.

V gene TRBV28 combines with J gene TRBJ2-5, with 7 bases matching TRBD1. The CDR3 spans 17 residues. J lost 6 bases, V lost 5 bases, and 18 bases had no gene match. Per the germline V gene, CDR1 is MDHEN and CDR2 is SYDVKM. DNA for the CDR3: TGTGCCAGCAGTCCGAAGCGGACAGGCGTGGGTGGTAAGACCCAGTACTTC. Residues: CASSPKRTGVGGKTQYF.

The CDR3 here is CASRKTGNTEAFF. The CDR3, as DNA: TGTGCCAGCAGAAAGACAGGGAACACTGAAGCTTTCTTT. V is TRBV2 and J is TRBJ1-1, with D possibly matching TRBD1 (6 bases). Trimming cost V 6 bases and J 1 base, with 9 bases left between them. The CDR3 loop spans 13 amino acids. The germline CDR1 and CDR2 sequences are SNHLY and FYNNEI.

This clone was detected only a few times. The chain joins TRBV28 to TRBJ1-6, with D tentatively TRBD1 (6 bases). The CDR3 is made up of 14 amino acids. Germline V lookup: CDR1 MDHEN, CDR2 SYDVKM. V lost 3 bases and J lost 7, with 10 bases in between. The CDR3, as DNA: TGTGCCAGCAGTTTCGGGACAAGGAATTCACCCCTCCACTTT. Amino acids: CASSFGTRNSPLHF.

There are a few counts of this clone. CDR3 sequence reads: CASSERSSRAQPQHF. CDR3 DNA: TGTGCCAGCAGTGAAAGGTCCTCAAGGGCTCAGCCCCAGCATTTT. The rearrangement uses TRBV6-1 and TRBJ1-5; D uncertain. Germline lookup yields CDR1 MNHNS and CDR2 SASEGT. Trimming pared 2 bases from V and 6 bases from J, leaving 14 bases between. This CDR3 is 15 amino acids long.

The chain has TRBV10-3 and TRBJ2-3, with 8 bases that match TRBD2. Losses at the gene ends were 7 bases for V and 0 bases for J; bases not matched to a gene: 6. The CDR3 sequence is 15 residues long. Per the germline V gene, CDR1 is ENHRY and CDR2 is SYGVKD. The CDR3 DNA sequence: TGTGCCATCAATAGCGGGGTAGCTAGCACAGATACGCAGTATTTT. Translation gives CAINSGVASTDTQYF.